This entry lists 2 T cell receptor beta chains sequenced from one sample in a study of cytomegalovirus exposure and HLA in healthy donors. This table comes from immunoSEQ multiplex PCR, and its TCRdb copy is limited to in-frame clones, with some not included. The table has 200,000 to 250,000 clones, roughly 88% seen once. The sequenced sample consisted of PBMCs. The receptors were gathered from a woman in her thirties in good health and CMV-seropositive.

The chain employs TRBV7-9 and TRBJ2-1; D might be TRBD1 (5 bases). The germline CDR1 and CDR2 sequences are SEHNR and FQNEAQ (reference sequence). There are 18 residues in the CDR3. V lost 1 base and J lost 4, with 20 bases in between. The CDR3 DNA reads TGTGCCAGCAGCTTAGTAGATCTCGGACACTCATCGTACAATGAGCAGTTCTTC. As protein: CASSLVDLGHSSYNEQFF.

The chain couples TRBV30 to TRBJ1-1; 7 bases match TRBD1. Trimming took 3 bases from V and 1 from J; bases not matched to a gene: 8. The germline CDR1 and CDR2 sequences are GTSNPN and SVGIG (reference sequence). The CDR3 covers 15 residues. The CDR3 is CAWSVAGQWNTEAFF. The CDR3 DNA reads TGTGCCTGGAGCGTTGCGGGACAGTGGAACACTGAAGCTTTCTTT.